This TCR beta chain comes out of a study of blood T cell repertoires in COVID-19. Study summary: T cells, B-cell-depleted T cells, or PBMCs supplied cDNA or gDNA.

The repertoire was sequenced with immunoSEQ multiplex PCR; TCRdb's copy has only in-frame clones and lacks some. The table records around 300,000 clones, around 89% of them present only once. V dropped 3 bases and J dropped 0; count of bases not matched to a gene: 8. CDR1 and CDR2 from the germline V gene are SGHVS and FQNEAQ. The CDR3 covers 17 residues. Recovered Cohort 3 donors showed two negative PCRs, clearance, or symptom resolution. This TCR derives from a woman aged 50 to 60 who had recovered from COVID-19. Sequenced material: PBMCs or T cells enriched from blood (not recorded which). V usage is TRBV7-8 and J usage is TRBJ2-5; the match to TRBD2 covers 9 bases. The CDR3, as DNA: TGTGCCAGCAGCTTTCCTAGCGGGAACTCGTACCAAGAGACCCAGTACTTC. This sequence encodes CASSFPSGNSYQETQYF.